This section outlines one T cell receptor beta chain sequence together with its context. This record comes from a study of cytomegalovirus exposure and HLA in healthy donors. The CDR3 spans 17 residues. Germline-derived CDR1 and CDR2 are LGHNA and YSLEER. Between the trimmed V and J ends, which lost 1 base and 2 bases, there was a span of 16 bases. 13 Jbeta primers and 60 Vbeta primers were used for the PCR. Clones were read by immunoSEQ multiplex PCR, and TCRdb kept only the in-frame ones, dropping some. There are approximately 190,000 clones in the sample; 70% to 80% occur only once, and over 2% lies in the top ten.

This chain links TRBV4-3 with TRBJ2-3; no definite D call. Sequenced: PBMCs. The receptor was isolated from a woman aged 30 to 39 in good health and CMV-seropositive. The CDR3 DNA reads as TGCGCCAGCAGCCAAGCCCCAAAACGCGGAATCACAGATACGCAGTATTTT. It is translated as CASSQAPKRGITDTQYF.